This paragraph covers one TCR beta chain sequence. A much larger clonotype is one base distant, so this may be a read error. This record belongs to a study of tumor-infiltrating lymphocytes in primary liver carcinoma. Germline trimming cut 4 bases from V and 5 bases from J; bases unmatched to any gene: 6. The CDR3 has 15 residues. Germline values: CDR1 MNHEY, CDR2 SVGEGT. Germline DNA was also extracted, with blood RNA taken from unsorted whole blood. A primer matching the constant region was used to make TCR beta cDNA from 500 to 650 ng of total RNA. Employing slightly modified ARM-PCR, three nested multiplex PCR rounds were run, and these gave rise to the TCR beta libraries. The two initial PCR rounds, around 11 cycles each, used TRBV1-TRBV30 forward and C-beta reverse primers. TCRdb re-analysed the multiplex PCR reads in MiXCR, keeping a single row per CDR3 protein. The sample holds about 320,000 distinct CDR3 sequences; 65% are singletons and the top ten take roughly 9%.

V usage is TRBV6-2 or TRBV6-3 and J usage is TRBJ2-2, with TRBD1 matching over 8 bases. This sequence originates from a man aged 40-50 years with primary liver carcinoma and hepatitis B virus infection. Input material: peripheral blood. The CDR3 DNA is TGTGCCAGCAGTTTCGCAGGGGGCGATACCGGGGAGCTGTTTTTT. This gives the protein CASSFAGGDTGELFF.